These 27 T cell receptor beta chains came from one sample sequenced in a study of blood T cell repertoires in COVID-19. Assay: immunoSEQ multiplex PCR; the TCRdb copy retains only in-frame clones and omits some. The table lists under 150,000 clones, about 76% of them singletons. The sample comprised peripheral blood. Receptor source: an elderly man with acute or convalescent COVID-19.

The J gene is TRBJ2-1, the V gene TRBV7-9, with D perhaps TRBD2 (5 bases). Germline V gene data show CDR1 as SEHNR and CDR2 as FQNEAQ (reference sequence). The CDR3 is 17 amino acids. Trimming removed 3 bases at V and 2 bases at J, with 17 bases between. The CDR3 loop reads CASSFRSGFGAYNEQFF. CDR3 nucleotides: TGTGCCAGCAGCTTTCGTAGTGGGTTCGGGGCCTACAATGAGCAGTTCTTC. Combining the CDR3 with reference TRBV7-9 and TRBJ2-1 gives the whole variable domain DTGVSQNPRHKITKRGQNVTFRCDPISEHNRLYWYRQTLGQGPEFLTYFQNEAQLEKSRLLSDRFSAERPKGSFSTLEIQRTEQGDSAMYLCASSFRSGFGAYNEQFFGPGTRLTVL.

This clone was counted a few times. J is TRBJ2-7 and V is TRBV5-1; D not certain. The CDR3 length is 14 residues. Looked up from germline, CDR1 is SGHRS and CDR2 is YFSETQ. V was shortened by 2 bases and J by 1 base, with 10 bases between the two germline ends. The CDR3 region has the DNA TGCGCCAGCAGCTTTAACACAGTATCCTACGAGCAGTACTTC. It codes for CASSFNTVSYEQYF.

The J gene is TRBJ1-1, the V gene TRBV30; a weak D match, TRBD1 (6 bases). V lost 3 bases, J lost 4 bases, and 15 bases lay in between. The CDR3 has 14 amino acids. CDR1 and CDR2 from the germline V gene are GTSNPN and SVGIG (reference sequence). CDR3 residues: CAWRSQGGGTEAFF. For the CDR3, the DNA is TGTGCCTGGAGGTCACAGGGCGGCGGCACTGAAGCTTTCTTT.

The chain employs TRBV18 and TRBJ2-7; TRBD1 matches at 9 bases. The CDR3 sequence is 17 residues long. The J segment lost 2 bases and the V segment lost 3 bases, leaving 11 bases of the junction unmatched. The germline V gene has CDR1 KGHSH and CDR2 LQKENI. DNA for the CDR3: TGTGCCAGCTCACCTAATGAGGCCGGGACAGGGCCCTACGAGCAGTACTTC. It is translated as CASSPNEAGTGPYEQYF.

This clone has a single count. The chain couples TRBV5-1 to TRBJ1-1, with D tentatively TRBD1 (6 bases). Trimming removed 3 bases from V and 3 bases from J, with 12 bases in between. Germline V gene lookup returns CDR1 SGHRS and CDR2 YFSETQ. The CDR3 has 14 residues. CDR3 DNA: TGCGCCAGCAGCTATGGACAGCTGGACACTGAAGCTTTCTTT. Translation: CASSYGQLDTEAFF.

The chain uses TRBV28 and TRBJ2-7, with D perhaps matching TRBD2 (5 bases). The CDR3 sequence is 15 residues long. V lost 4 bases and J 1 base, leaving 14 bases between the germline ends. The germline V gene has CDR1 MDHEN and CDR2 SYDVKM. The CDR3 DNA reads TGTGCCAGCAGTTCATATACCGGGATATCCTACGAGCAGTACTTC. As protein: CASSSYTGISYEQYF.

V is TRBV28 and J is TRBJ1-1, with D possibly being TRBD1 (5 bases). The CDR3 has 15 amino acids. V lost 3 bases and J lost 0, with 11 bases in between. In germline, CDR1 is MDHEN, CDR2 SYDVKM. CDR3 loop: CASSFHGQLNTEAFF. DNA for the CDR3: TGTGCCAGCAGTTTCCACGGACAACTGAACACTGAAGCTTTCTTT.

This chain joins TRBV11-3 and TRBJ2-2; 10 nucleotides match TRBD1. Germline V gene data show CDR1 as SGHNT and CDR2 as YENEEA. Trimming cost V 3 bases and J 7 bases; bases outside gene matches: 5. The CDR3 sequence is 15 residues long. This CDR3 reads CASSFGTGVIGELFF. Here the CDR3 DNA reads TGTGCCAGCAGCTTCGGGACAGGGGTCATCGGGGAGCTGTTTTTT. Together with reference TRBV11-3 and TRBJ2-2, the CDR3 gives the full variable domain: EAGVVQSPRYKIIEKKQPVAFWCNPISGHNTLYWYLQNLGQGPELLIRYENEEAVDDSQLPKDRFSAERLKGVDSTLKIQPAELGDSAVYLCASSFGTGVIGELFFGEGSRLTVL.

The chain couples TRBV2 to TRBJ2-7, with 7 bases aligning to TRBD2. CDR3 length equals 15 residues. V lost 2 bases and J lost 2; bases outside the gene matches: 6. Germline loops: CDR1 SNHLY, CDR2 FYNNEI. The CDR3, as DNA: TGTGCCAGCAGTGAAAGACTAGCTCGAACCTACGAGCAGTACTTC. Its protein is CASSERLARTYEQYF.

This clone came up a few times. The chain uses TRBV10-1 and TRBJ2-7; perhaps TRBD2 as D (7 bases). V lost 6 bases and J 3 bases, leaving 21 bases between the germline ends. Germline CDR1 reads WNHNN; CDR2 reads SYGVQD (reference sequence). CDR3 size: 16 residues. For the CDR3, the DNA is TGCGCCAGCAGCCCACGGGGGGCCCCTGAGGGCTACGAGCAGTACTTC. Translation: CASSPRGAPEGYEQYF.

The sample holds one count of this clone. The genes are TRBV5-1 and TRBJ2-2, with 9 bases that match TRBD2. CDR1 is SGHRS, CDR2 YFSETQ, per germline. The CDR3 has 15 residues. After removal of 1 base from V and 5 bases from J, the junction contained 3 bases not matched to a gene. CDR3 in DNA: TGCGCCAGCAGCTTGCCTAGCGGGGAAACCGGGGAGCTGTTTTTT. Translated: CASSLPSGETGELFF.

This rearrangement joins TRBV12-5 to TRBJ2-3; D ambiguous. Deletions cut 3 bases from V and 2 bases from J, with 9 bases between. Germline V gene data show CDR1 as LGHNT and CDR2 as FRNRAP. The CDR3 has 14 residues. The chain's CDR3 is CASGFGKSTDTQYF. As DNA, the CDR3 is TGTGCTAGTGGTTTTGGCAAATCCACAGATACGCAGTATTTT.

The chain links TRBV13 to TRBJ1-6, with D uncertain. The CDR3 runs 15 residues. The V and J ends lost 5 bases and 7 bases respectively, with 15 bases between them. Looked up from germline, CDR1 is PRHDT and CDR2 is FYEKMQ (reference sequence). CDR3 bases: TGTGCCAGCAGCCAACGGAGGGCCGGGAATTCACCCCTCCACTTT. As protein: CASSQRRAGNSPLHF. Filled out from reference TRBV13 and TRBJ1-6, the complete variable domain reads AAGVIQSPRHLIKEKRETATLKCYPIPRHDTVYWYQQGPGQDPQFLISFYEKMQSDKGSIPDRFSAQQFSDYHSELNMSSLELGDSALYFCASSQRRAGNSPLHFGNGTRLTVT.

The chain employs TRBV4-3 and TRBJ2-3; D is unresolved. V lost 4 bases, J lost 4 bases, and 9 bases lay in between. CDR1 and CDR2 (germline): LGHNA, YSLEER. This CDR3 region has 13 residues. The CDR3 DNA reads TGCGCCAGCAGCCCACGCGAGGCAGATACGCAGTATTTT. This gives the protein CASSPREADTQYF.

J is TRBJ1-2 and V is TRBV11-3, with TRBD1 identical over 12 bases. The ends lost 8 bases at V and 8 bases at J; junction bases unmatched: 6. Per the germline V gene, CDR1 is SGHNT and CDR2 is YENEEA. CDR3 length: 13 amino acids. The CDR3 DNA reads as TGTGCCAGCTCCCGGGGGACAGGGGGCGGCTACACCTTC. This gives the protein CASSRGTGGGYTF.

CDR3 bases: TGCAGTGCCGACGGGGGTGAAGCTTTCTTT. This gives the protein CSADGGEAFF. The V gene is TRBV20-1, the J gene TRBJ1-1, with D possibly matching TRBD1 (5 bases). V lost 6 bases and J lost 7, with 9 bases in between. From germline, CDR1 is DFQATT and CDR2 SNEGSKA (reference sequence). The CDR3 runs 10 residues.

V is TRBV10-3 and J is TRBJ2-1, with D tentatively TRBD1 (5 bases). Germline V lookup: CDR1 ENHRY, CDR2 SYGVKD. Trimming shortened V by 3 bases and J by 0 bases, and 12 bases separated the two germline ends. The CDR3 is made up of 16 amino acids. CDR3 in amino acids: CAISDDSRISYNEQFF. The CDR3 DNA is TGTGCCATCAGTGACGACAGCCGAATCTCCTACAATGAGCAGTTCTTC.

This chain joins TRBV5-5 and TRBJ2-7, with D possibly TRBD2 on 6 matching bases. CDR3 length: 15 residues. Germline CDR1 SGHKS, CDR2 YYEKEE (reference sequence). V lost 6 bases, J lost 2 bases, and 18 bases lay in between. The CDR3 sequence: CASNPGGTGTYEQYF. The DNA for the CDR3 is TGTGCCAGCAACCCCGGCGGGACCGGCACCTACGAGCAGTACTTC.

This chain uses TRBV7-9 with TRBJ1-1; D not resolved. Germline V gene sequence: CDR1 SEHNR, CDR2 FQNEAQ (reference sequence). The CDR3 contains 12 residues. Trimming took off 3 bases at V and 4 bases at J, with 6 bases between the two ends. CDR3 in amino acids: CASSFTSTEAFF. CDR3 coding DNA: TGTGCCAGCAGCTTCACTTCCACTGAAGCTTTCTTT.

This clone was seen a handful of times. The rearrangement uses TRBV3-1 (or the pseudogene TRBV3-2) and TRBJ1-2; 11 bases are shared with TRBD1. Germline V gene data show CDR1 as LGHDT and CDR2 as YNNKEL (reference sequence). This CDR3 spans 14 amino acids. After removal of 10 bases from V and 4 bases from J, the junction contained 8 bases not matched to a gene. The CDR3 sequence is CATQGQGVGYGYTF. The CDR3 DNA reads as TGTGCCACCCAGGGACAGGGGGTTGGCTATGGCTACACCTTC.

The CDR3 here is CATSRGGGNQPQHF. The CDR3 coding sequence is TGTGCCACCAGCCGGGGGGGAGGCAATCAGCCCCAGCATTTT. This chain uses TRBV24-1 with TRBJ1-5, with D perhaps matching TRBD1 (5 bases). The CDR3 consists of 14 residues. V gave up 7 bases and J gave up 2 bases, with 11 bases separating them. The germline V gene has CDR1 KGHDR and CDR2 SFDVKD.

The rearrangement joins TRBV18 to TRBJ2-5; 10 bases are a match to TRBD1. CDR3 length equals 14 residues. V trimming: 4 bases; J trimming: 5 bases; junction bases outside the gene matches: 4. The germline CDR1 and CDR2 sequences are KGHSH and LQKENI. CDR3 nucleotide sequence: TGTGCCAGCTCACGACAGGGGGCTTCGGAGACCCAGTACTTC. This encodes CASSRQGASETQYF.

V usage is TRBV5-6 and J usage is TRBJ2-1; TRBD1 matches 11 bases. Looked up from germline, CDR1 is SGHDT and CDR2 is YYEEEE. The CDR3 is 15 amino acids. Trimming removed 2 bases from V and 7 bases from J; junction bases left unmatched: 5. The CDR3 sequence is CASSFGQGASNEQFF. CDR3 nucleotides: TGTGCCAGCAGCTTTGGACAGGGGGCTAGTAATGAGCAGTTCTTC. Filled out from reference TRBV5-6 and TRBJ2-1, the complete variable domain reads DAGVTQSPTHLIKTRGQQVTLRCSPKSGHDTVSWYQQALGQGPQFIFQYYEEEERQRGNFPDRFSGHQFPNYSSELNVNALLLGDSALYLCASSFGQGASNEQFFGPGTRLTVL.

The chain joins TRBV4-2 to TRBJ1-4; D is undetermined. V shed 0 bases and J shed 4 bases, with 15 bases lying between them. The germline CDR1 and CDR2 sequences are LGHNA and YNFKEQ. The CDR3 extends over 17 amino acids. The CDR3 bases are TGTGCCAGCAGCCAAGATCGGAGGGAGGATAATAATGAAAAACTGTTTTTT. Its protein is CASSQDRREDNNEKLFF.

The chain employs TRBV6-5 and TRBJ1-2; 8 nucleotides agree with TRBD1. The junction had 7 bases not matched to a gene; V was cut back by 6 bases and J by 4 bases. The CDR3 is made up of 14 amino acids. CDR1 is MNHEY and CDR2 is SVGAGI in the germline V gene. CDR3 protein: CASRTGQDVYGYTF. The CDR3 DNA sequence: TGTGCCAGCAGAACGGGACAGGACGTCTATGGCTACACCTTC.

V usage is TRBV28 and J usage is TRBJ1-2; unclear D gene. Germline V gives CDR1 MDHEN, CDR2 SYDVKM. This CDR3 contains 12 residues. Deletions cut 6 bases from V and 6 bases from J, with 11 bases between. The CDR3 region is CASSRVSDGYTF. The CDR3 DNA sequence: TGTGCCAGCAGCCGCGTAAGCGATGGCTACACCTTC.

V gene TRBV18 combines with J gene TRBJ1-6; 7 bases are a match to TRBD1. From germline, CDR1 is KGHSH and CDR2 LQKENI. The trim removed 8 bases at V and 3 bases at J, leaving 1 base unmatched. The CDR3 spans 13 residues. The CDR3 bases are TGTGCCAGCCGGGACAGCTATAATTCACCCCTCCACTTT. It specifies CASRDSYNSPLHF.